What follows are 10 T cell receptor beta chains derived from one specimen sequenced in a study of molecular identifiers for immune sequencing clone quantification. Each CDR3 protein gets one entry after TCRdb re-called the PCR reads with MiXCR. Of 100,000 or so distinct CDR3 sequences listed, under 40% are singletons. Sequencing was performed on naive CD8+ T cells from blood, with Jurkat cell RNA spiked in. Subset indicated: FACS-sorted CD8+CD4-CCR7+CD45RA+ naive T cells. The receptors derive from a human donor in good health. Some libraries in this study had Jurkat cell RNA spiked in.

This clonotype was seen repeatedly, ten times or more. CDR3 in amino acids: CASRSSLGGSYEQYF. The CDR3, as DNA: TGTGCCAGCAGGAGCTCACTCGGAGGAAGCTACGAGCAGTACTTC. The V call is TRBV28, the J call TRBJ2-7, with D possibly TRBD2 on 5 matching bases. Trimming removed 6 bases from V and 3 bases from J, with 18 bases in between. CDR1 is MDHEN, CDR2 SYDVKM, per germline. The CDR3 sequence is 15 residues long. Looking up the rest from reference TRBV28 and TRBJ2-7 gives the full variable domain: DVKVTQSSRYLVKRTGEKVFLECVQDMDHENMFWYRQDPGLGLRLIYFSYDVKMKEKGDIPEGYSVSREKKERFSLILESASTNQTSMYLCASRSSLGGSYEQYFGPGTRLTVT.

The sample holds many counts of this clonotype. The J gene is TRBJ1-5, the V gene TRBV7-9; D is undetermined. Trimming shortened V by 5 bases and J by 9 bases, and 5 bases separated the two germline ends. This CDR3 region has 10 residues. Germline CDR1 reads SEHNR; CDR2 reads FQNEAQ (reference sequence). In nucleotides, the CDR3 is TGTGCCAGCAGCCTTTGGCCCCAGCATTTT. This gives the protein CASSLWPQHF.

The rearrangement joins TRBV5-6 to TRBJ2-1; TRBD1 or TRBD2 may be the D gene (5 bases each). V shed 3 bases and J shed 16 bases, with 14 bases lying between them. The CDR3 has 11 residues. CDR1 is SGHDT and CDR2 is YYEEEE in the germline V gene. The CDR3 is CASSSGPPLFF. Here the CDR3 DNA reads TGTGCCAGCAGCTCGGGGCCCCCGTTATTCTTC.

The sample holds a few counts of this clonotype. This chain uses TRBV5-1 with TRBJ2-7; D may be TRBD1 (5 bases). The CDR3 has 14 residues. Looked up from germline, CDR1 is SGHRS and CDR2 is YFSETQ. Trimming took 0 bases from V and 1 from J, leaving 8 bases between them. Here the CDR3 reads CASSLVTGSYEQYF. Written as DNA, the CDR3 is TGCGCCAGCAGCTTGGTTACAGGATCCTACGAGCAGTACTTC.

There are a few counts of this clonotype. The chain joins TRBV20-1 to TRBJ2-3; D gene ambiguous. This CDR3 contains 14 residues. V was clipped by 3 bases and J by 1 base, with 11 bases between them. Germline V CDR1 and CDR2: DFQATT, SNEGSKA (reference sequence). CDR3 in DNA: TGCAGTGCTAGTGGCCCCTACCGCACAGATACGCAGTATTTT. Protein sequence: CSASGPYRTDTQYF.

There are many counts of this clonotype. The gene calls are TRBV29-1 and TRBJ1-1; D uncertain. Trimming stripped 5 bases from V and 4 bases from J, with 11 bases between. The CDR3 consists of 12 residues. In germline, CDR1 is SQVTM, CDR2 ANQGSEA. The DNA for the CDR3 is TGCAGCGTTATCCGGGGATCCACTGAAGCTTTCTTT. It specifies CSVIRGSTEAFF.

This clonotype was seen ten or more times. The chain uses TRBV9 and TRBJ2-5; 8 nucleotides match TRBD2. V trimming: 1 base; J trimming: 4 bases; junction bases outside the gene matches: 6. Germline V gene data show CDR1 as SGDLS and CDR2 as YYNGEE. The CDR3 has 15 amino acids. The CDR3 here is CASSVTAGEGETQYF. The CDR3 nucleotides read TGTGCCAGCAGCGTAACAGCGGGAGAAGGAGAGACCCAGTACTTC.

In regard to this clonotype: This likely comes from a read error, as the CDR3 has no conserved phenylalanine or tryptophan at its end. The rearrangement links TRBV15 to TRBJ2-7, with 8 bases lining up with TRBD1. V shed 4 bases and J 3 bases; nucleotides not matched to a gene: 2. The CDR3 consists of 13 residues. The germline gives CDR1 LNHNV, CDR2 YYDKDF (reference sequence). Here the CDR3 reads CATSTGQGYEQYS. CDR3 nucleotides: TGTGCCACCAGCACCGGACAGGGCTACGAGCAGTACTCC.

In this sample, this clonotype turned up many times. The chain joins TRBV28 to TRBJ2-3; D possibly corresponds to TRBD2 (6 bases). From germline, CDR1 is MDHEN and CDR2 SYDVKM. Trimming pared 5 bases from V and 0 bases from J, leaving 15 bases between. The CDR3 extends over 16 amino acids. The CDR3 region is CASSRPGLESTDTQYF. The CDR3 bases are TGTGCCAGCAGTCGACCGGGACTCGAAAGCACAGATACGCAGTATTTT.

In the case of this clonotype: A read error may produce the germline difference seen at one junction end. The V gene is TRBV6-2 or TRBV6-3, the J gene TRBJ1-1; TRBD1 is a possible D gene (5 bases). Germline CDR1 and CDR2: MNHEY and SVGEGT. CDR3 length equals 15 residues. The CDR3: CASSYLRQPYTEAIF. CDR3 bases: TGTGCCAGCAGTTACCTTCGACAGCCCTACACTGAAGCTATCTTT.